A selection of T cell receptor beta chains follows, all from one sample in a study of shared clonotypes between healthy human individuals. Repertoires were generated with immunoSEQ multiplex PCR, while TCRdb's copy carries only in-frame clones and drops some. The sample lists 550,000 to 850,000 clones; over 60% were seen once. Sequenced sample: memory CD4+ T cells sorted from blood. The receptors were gathered from a woman in her 30s in good health. Each CDR3 is given with its conserved first and last residue. Fields, in order: V gene, D gene, J gene, clone size, CDR3 DNA, CDR3 protein. D genes are given only for firm matches. A row's size may be missing; if present it is once, few, many or a size class.

V gene: TRBV5-1
D gene: .
J gene: TRBJ2-2
clone size: .
CDR3 DNA: TGCGCCAGCAGCCCACAACCCGACAATCCCGGGGAGCTGTTTTTT
CDR3 protein: CASSPQPDNPGELFF

V gene: TRBV7-9
D gene: .
J gene: TRBJ1-1
clone size: .
CDR3 DNA: TGTGCCAGCAGCTTAATGGGGCAAGACACTGAAGCTTTCTTT
CDR3 protein: CASSLMGQDTEAFF

V gene: TRBV15
D gene: .
J gene: TRBJ1-5
clone size: .
CDR3 DNA: TGTGCCACCAGCCCTACGACCGGGAGTCAGCCCCAGCATTTT
CDR3 protein: CATSPTTGSQPQHF

V gene: TRBV6-5
D gene: TRBD1
J gene: TRBJ1-5
clone size: .
CDR3 DNA: TGTGCCAGCAGTCAACAGGGGACGCAGCCCCAGCATTTT
CDR3 protein: CASSQQGTQPQHF

V gene: TRBV19
D gene: TRBD2
J gene: TRBJ2-1
clone size: few
CDR3 DNA: TGTGCCAGTAGTTGGACTAGCGCTAACGGTGAGCAGTTCTTC
CDR3 protein: CASSWTSANGEQFF

V gene: TRBV11-3
D gene: TRBD2
J gene: TRBJ2-1
clone size: .
CDR3 DNA: TGTGCCAGCAGCAAAGCCGGGACTAGTCTCAATGAGCAGTTCTTC
CDR3 protein: CASSKAGTSLNEQFF

V gene: TRBV6-5
D gene: .
J gene: TRBJ2-5
clone size: .
CDR3 DNA: TGTGCCAGCAGTTACTCGAGTTTGGTCGGAAGAGAGACCCAGTACTTC
CDR3 protein: CASSYSSLVGRETQYF

V gene: TRBV7-8
D gene: TRBD2
J gene: TRBJ2-1
clone size: .
CDR3 DNA: TGTGCCAGCAGCCCAAGATGGGGTGGTGGGACTAGCTACAATGAGCAGTTCTTC
CDR3 protein: CASSPRWGGGTSYNEQFF

V gene: TRBV6-1
D gene: .
J gene: TRBJ1-2
clone size: few
CDR3 DNA: TGTGCCAGCAGTGACTTTACGACTACCTATGGCTACACCTTC
CDR3 protein: CASSDFTTTYGYTF

V gene: TRBV5-4
D gene: .
J gene: TRBJ1-1
clone size: .
CDR3 DNA: TGTGCCAGCACATCTAGATGGCAGTACACTGAAGCTTTCTTT
CDR3 protein: CASTSRWQYTEAFF

V gene: TRBV27
D gene: .
J gene: TRBJ1-1
clone size: .
CDR3 DNA: TGTGCCAGCACTCTTTCGTGGAAAAGGGGTGAAGCTTTCTTT
CDR3 protein: CASTLSWKRGEAFF

V gene: TRBV25-1
D gene: .
J gene: TRBJ2-7
clone size: .
CDR3 DNA: TGTGCCAGCGGGGAATCCGTTTCGACAGCCTACGAGCAGTACTTC
CDR3 protein: CASGESVSTAYEQYF

V gene: TRBV2
D gene: TRBD1
J gene: TRBJ1-5
clone size: .
CDR3 DNA: TGTGCCAGCAGTGAAGGGGGGACAGGGTACAATCAGCCCCAGCATTTT
CDR3 protein: CASSEGGTGYNQPQHF